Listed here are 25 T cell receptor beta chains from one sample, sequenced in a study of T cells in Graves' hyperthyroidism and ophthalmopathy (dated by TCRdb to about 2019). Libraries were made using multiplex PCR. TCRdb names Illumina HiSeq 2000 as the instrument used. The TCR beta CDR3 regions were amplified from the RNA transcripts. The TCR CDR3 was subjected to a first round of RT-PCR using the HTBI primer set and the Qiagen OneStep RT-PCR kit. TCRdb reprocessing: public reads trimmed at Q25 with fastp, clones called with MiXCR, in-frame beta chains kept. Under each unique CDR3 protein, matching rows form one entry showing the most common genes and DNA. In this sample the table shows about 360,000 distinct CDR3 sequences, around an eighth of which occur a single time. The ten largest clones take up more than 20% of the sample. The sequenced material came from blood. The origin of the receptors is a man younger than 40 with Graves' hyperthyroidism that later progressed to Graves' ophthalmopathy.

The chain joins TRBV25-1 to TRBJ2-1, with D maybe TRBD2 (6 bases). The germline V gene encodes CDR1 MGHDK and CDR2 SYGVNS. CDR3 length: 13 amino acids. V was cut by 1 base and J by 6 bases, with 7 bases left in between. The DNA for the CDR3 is TGTGCCAGCAGTGAATGGACTACCAATGAGCAGTTCTTC. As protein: CASSEWTTNEQFF. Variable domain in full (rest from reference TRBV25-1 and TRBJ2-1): EADIYQTPRYLVIGTGKKITLECSQTMGHDKMYWYQQDPGMELHLIHYSYGVNSTEKGDLSSESTVSRIRTEHFPLTLESARPSHTSQYLCASSEWTTNEQFFGPGTRLTVL.

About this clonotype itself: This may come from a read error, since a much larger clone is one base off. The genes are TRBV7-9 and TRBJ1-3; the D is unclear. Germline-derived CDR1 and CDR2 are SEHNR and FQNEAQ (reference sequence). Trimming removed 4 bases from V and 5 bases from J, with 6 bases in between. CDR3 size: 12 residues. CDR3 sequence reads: CASSSARNTIYF. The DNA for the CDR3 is TGTGCCAGCAGCTCGGCGAGAAACACCATATATTTT.

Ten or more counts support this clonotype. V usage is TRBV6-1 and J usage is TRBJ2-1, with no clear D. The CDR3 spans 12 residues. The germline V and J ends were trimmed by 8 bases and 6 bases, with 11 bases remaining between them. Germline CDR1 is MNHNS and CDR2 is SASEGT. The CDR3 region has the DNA TGTGCCAGCTATCTGGTCCCCAATGAGCAGTTCTTC. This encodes CASYLVPNEQFF.

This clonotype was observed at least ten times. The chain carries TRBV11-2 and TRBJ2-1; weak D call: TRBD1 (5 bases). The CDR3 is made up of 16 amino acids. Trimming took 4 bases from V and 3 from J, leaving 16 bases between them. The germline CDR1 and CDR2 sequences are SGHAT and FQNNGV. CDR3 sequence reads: CASSSIRQTIYNEQFF. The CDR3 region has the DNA TGTGCCAGCAGCTCCATCAGACAGACCATCTACAATGAGCAGTTCTTC.

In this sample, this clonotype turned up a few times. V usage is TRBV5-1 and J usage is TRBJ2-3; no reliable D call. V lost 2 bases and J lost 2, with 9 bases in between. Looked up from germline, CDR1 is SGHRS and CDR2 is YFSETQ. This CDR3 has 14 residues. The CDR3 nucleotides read TGCGCCAGCAGCTTCTCGGACCTCACAGATACGCAGTATTTT. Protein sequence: CASSFSDLTDTQYF.

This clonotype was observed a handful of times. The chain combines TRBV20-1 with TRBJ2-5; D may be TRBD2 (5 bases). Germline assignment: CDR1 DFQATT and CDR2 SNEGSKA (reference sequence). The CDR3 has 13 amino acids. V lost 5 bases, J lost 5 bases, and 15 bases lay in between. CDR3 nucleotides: TGCAGTGCTCGCCTTGGCGGGCGGGAGACCCAGTACTTC. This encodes CSARLGGRETQYF.

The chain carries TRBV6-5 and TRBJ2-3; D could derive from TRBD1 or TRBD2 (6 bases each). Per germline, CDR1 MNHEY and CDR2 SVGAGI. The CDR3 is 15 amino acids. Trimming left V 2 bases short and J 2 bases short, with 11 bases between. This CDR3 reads CASSYRRGLTDTQYF. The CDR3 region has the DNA TGTGCCAGCAGTTACCGCCGGGGGCTCACAGATACGCAGTATTTT.

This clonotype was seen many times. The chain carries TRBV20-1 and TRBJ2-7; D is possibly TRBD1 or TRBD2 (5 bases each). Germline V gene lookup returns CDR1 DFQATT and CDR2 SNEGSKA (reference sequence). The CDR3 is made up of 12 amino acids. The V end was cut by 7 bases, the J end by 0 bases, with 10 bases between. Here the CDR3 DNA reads TGCAGTGGGGACCTGAGCTCCTACGAGCAGTACTTC. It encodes CSGDLSSYEQYF.

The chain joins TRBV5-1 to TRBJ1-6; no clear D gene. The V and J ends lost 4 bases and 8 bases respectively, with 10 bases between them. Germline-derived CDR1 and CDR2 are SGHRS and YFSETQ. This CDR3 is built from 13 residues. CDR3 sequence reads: CASSPRSDSPLHF. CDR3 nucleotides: TGCGCCAGCAGCCCAAGATCCGATTCACCCCTCCACTTT.

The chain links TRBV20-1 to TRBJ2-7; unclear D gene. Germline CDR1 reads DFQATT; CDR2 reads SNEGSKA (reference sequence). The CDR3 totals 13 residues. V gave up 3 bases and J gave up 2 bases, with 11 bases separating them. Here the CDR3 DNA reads TGCAGTGCTAGTGGTTCCACGACCTACGAGCAGTACTTC. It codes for CSASGSTTYEQYF.

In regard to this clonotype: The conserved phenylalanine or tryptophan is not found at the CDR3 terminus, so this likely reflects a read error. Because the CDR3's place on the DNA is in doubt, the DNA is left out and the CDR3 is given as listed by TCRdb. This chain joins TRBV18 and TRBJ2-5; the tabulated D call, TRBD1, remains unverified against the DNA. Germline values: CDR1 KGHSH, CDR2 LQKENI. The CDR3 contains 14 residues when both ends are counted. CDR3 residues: CASSPPGQGETQYV.

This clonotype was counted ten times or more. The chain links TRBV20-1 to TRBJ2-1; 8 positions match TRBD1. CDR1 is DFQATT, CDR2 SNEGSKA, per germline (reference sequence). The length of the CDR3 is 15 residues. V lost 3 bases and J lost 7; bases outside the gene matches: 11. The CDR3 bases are TGCAGTGCTAGGAGGCAGGGGGCAGTGAGGAATGAGCAGTTCTTC. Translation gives CSARRQGAVRNEQFF.

CDR3 protein: CASSPRQGKNTGELFF. The CDR3 bases are TGTGCCAGTAGTCCCAGACAGGGGAAGAACACCGGGGAGCTGTTTTTT. The chain carries TRBV19 and TRBJ2-2, with 8 bases identical to TRBD1. Germline V gene sequence: CDR1 LNHDA, CDR2 SQIVND (reference sequence). J gave up 1 base and V 5 bases, and 6 bases lay outside the gene matches. CDR3 length: 16 amino acids.

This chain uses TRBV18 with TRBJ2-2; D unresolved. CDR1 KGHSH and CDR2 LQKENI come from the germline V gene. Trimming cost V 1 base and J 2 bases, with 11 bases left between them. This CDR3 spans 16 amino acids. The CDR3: CASSPQGRINTGELFF. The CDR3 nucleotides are TGTGCCAGCTCACCACAGGGTCGGATCAACACCGGGGAGCTGTTTTTT. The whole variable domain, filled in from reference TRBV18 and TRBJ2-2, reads NAGVMQNPRHLVRRRGQEARLRCSPMKGHSHVYWYRQLPEEGLKFMVYLQKENIIDESGMPKERFSAEFPKEGPSILRIQQVVRGDSAAYFCASSPQGRINTGELFFGEGSRLTVL.

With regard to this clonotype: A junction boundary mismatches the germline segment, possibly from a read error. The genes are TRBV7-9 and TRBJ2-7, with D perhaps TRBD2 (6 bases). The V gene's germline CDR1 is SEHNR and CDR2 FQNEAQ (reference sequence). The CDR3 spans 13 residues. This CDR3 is CASSSGDSHEQYF. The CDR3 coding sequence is TGTGCCAGCAGCTCTGGGGACTCCCACGAGCAGTACTTC. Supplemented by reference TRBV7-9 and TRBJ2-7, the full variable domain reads DTGVSQNPRHKITKRGQNVTFRCDPISEHNRLYWYRQTLGQGPEFLTYFQNEAQLEKSRLLSDRFSAERPKGSFSTLEIQRTEQGDSAMYLCASSSGDSHEQYFGPGTRLTVT.

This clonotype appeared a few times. CDR3 region: CATSRDLGTSNEAFF. In nucleotides, the CDR3 is TGTGCCACCAGCAGAGATCTCGGGACATCGAATGAAGCTTTCTTT. The genes are TRBV15 and TRBJ1-1; a weak D match, TRBD1 (6 bases). The CDR3 runs to 15 residues. Germline V gene lookup returns CDR1 LNHNV and CDR2 YYDKDF (reference sequence). Between the trimmed V and J ends, which lost 0 bases and 7 bases, there was a span of 15 bases.

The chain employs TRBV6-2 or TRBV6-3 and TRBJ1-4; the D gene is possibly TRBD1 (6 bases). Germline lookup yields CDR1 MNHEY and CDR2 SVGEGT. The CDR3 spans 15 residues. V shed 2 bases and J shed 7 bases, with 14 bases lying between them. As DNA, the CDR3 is TGTGCCAGCAGTTACGGCGACAGGCGGAGTGAAAAACTGTTTTTT. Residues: CASSYGDRRSEKLFF.

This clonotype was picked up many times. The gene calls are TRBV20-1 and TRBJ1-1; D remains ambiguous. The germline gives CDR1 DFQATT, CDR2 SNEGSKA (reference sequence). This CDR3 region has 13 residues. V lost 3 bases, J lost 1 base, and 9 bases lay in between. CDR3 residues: CSARSDGNTEAFF. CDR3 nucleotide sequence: TGCAGTGCTAGGTCGGATGGGAACACTGAAGCTTTCTTT.

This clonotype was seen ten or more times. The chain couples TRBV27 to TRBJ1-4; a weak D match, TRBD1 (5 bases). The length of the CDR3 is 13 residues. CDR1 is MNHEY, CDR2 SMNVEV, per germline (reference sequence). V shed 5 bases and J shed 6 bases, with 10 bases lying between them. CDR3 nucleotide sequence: TGTGCCAGCAGTATCGGAGGGGATGAAAAACTGTTTTTT. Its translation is CASSIGGDEKLFF.

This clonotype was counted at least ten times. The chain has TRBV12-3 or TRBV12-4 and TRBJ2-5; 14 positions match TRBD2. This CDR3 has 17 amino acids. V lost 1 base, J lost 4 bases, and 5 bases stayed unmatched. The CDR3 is CASSLGLAGGPGETQYF. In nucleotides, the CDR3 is TGTGCCAGCAGTTTAGGACTAGCGGGGGGGCCGGGAGAGACCCAGTACTTC.

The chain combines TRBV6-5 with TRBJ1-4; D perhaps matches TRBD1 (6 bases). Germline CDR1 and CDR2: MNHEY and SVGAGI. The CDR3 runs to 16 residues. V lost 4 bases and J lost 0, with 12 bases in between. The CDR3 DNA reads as TGTGCCAGCAGTTCAATGGACAGCACAACTAATGAAAAACTGTTTTTT. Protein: CASSSMDSTTNEKLFF.

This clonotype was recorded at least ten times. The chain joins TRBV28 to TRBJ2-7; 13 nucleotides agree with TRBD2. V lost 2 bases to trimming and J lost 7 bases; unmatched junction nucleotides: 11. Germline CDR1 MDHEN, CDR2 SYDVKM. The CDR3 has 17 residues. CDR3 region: CASSLGGLAGMVEEQYF. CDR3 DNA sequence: TGTGCCAGCAGTTTAGGGGGACTAGCGGGGATGGTGGAAGAGCAGTACTTC.

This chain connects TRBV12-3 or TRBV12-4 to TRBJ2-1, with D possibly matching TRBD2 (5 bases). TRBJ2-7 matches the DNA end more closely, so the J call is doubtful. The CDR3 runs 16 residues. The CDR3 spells CASTRRRASPYNEQYF. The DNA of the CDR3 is TGTGCCAGCACCCGTCGGCGGGCGAGCCCCTACAATGAGCAGTACTTC.

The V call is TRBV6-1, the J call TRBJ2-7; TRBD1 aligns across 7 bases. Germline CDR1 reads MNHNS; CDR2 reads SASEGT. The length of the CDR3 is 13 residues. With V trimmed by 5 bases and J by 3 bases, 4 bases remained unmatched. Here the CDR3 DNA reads TGTGCCAGCAGTACCGACAGGGACTACGAGCAGTACTTC. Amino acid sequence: CASSTDRDYEQYF.

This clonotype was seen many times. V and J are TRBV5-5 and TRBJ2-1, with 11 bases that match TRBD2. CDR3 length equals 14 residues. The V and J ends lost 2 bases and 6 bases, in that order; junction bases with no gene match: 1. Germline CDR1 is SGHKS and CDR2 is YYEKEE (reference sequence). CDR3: CASSFSGGANEQFF. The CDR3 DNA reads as TGTGCCAGCAGCTTTAGCGGGGGGGCCAATGAGCAGTTCTTC.